There are many counts of the clone carrying this T cell receptor (beta chain). This specimen belongs to a study of T-cell reconstitution after alpha-beta-depleted transplantation in children. A TCRbeta library incorporating unique molecular identifiers was prepared. Each CDR3 protein gets one entry after TCRdb re-called the PCR reads with MiXCR. The repertoire holds some 600,000 distinct CDR3 sequences, over 10% seen once, with around 2% in the top ten. The CDR3 covers 12 residues. CDR1 is SGDLS and CDR2 is YYNGEE in the germline V gene. With 2 bases removed from V and 2 bases from J, the gap between germline ends came to 3 bases.

The chain uses TRBV9 and TRBJ2-3; no firm D call. The sequenced sample was PBMCs, mostly from graft donor cells, obtained 360 days after TCRalphabeta/CD19-depleted stem cell transplant. This receptor was obtained from a male patient under 18 who had a stem cell transplant for acute myeloid leukemia, so the T cells may come from the graft donor. The CDR3 loop is CASSVHTDTQYF. As DNA, the CDR3 is TGTGCCAGCAGCGTCCACACAGATACGCAGTATTTT.